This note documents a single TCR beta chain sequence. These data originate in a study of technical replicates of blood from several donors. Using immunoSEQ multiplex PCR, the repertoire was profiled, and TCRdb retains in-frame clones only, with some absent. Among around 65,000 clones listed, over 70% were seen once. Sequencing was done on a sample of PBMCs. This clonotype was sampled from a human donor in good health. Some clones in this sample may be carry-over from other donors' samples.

The CDR3 region is CASSLFSSGGAKNNEQYF. Written as DNA, the CDR3 is TGTGCCAGCAGCTTATTCTCTAGCGGGGGGGCGAAGAATAACGAGCAGTACTTC. The rearrangement joins TRBV7-8 to TRBJ2-7, with 12 positions matching TRBD2. There are 18 residues in the CDR3. The J segment lost 5 bases and the V segment lost 2 bases, leaving 13 bases of the junction unmatched. From germline, CDR1 is SGHVS and CDR2 FQNEAQ.